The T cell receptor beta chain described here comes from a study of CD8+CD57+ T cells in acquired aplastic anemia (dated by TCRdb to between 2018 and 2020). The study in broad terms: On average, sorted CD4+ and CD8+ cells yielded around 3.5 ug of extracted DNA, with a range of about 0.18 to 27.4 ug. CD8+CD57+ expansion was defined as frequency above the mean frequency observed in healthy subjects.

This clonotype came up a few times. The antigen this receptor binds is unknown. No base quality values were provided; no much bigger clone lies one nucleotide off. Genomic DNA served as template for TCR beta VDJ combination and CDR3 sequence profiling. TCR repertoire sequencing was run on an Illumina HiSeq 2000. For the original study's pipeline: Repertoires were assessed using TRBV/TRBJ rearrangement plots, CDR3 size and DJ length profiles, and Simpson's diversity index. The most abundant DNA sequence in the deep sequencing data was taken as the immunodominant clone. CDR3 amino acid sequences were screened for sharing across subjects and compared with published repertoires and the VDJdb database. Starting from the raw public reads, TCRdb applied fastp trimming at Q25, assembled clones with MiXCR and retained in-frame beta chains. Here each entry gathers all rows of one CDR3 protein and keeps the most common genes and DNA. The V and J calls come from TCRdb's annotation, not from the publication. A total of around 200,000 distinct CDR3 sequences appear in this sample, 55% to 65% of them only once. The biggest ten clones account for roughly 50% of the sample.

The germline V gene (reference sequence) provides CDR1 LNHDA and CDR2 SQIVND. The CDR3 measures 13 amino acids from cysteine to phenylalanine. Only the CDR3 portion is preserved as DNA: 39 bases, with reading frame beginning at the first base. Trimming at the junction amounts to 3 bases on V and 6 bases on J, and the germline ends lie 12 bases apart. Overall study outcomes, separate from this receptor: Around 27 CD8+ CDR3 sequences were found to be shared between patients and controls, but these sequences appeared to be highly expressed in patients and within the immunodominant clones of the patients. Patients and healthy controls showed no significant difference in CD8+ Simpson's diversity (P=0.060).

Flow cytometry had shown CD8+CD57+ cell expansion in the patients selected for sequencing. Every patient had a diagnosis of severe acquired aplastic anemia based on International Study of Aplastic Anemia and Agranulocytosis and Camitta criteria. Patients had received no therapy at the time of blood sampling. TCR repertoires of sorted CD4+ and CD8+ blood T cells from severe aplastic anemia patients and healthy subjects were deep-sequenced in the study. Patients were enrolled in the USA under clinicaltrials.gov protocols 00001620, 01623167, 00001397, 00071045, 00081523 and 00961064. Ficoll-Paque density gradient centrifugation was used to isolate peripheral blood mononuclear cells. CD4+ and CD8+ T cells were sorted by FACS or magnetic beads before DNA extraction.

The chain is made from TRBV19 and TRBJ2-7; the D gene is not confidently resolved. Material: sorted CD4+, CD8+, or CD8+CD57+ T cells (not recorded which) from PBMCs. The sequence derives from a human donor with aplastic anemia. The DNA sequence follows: TGTGCCAGTAGTATGGTGGCAGCTCTCGAGCAGTACTTC. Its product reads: CASSMVAALEQYF.